The entry below describes one TCR beta chain. No antigen is known for it. The V and J ends lost 2 bases and 4 bases respectively, with 11 bases between them. Germline values: CDR1 LGHNA, CDR2 YSLEER. The CDR3 covers 14 residues. The data originate from a study of siplizumab effects on memory and regulatory T cells. Points from the study as a whole: Treg-derived clones made up an average of 68.8% of mappable alloreactive CD4+ clones with siplizumab and over 25% in controls. For siplizumab cultures, the suppressive function of their proliferating Tregs was not confirmed.

Every sample had approximately 100,000 of its TCR templates assayed. Repertoires were generated with immunoSEQ multiplex PCR, while TCRdb's copy carries only in-frame clones and drops some. The table records 95,000 to 100,000 clones, approximately 91% of them present only once. Sequences were obtained from non-Treg CD4+ T cells sorted from blood. This receptor was obtained from a human donor in good health. The chain uses TRBV4-3 and TRBJ1-1, with TRBD1 as a possible D gene (5 bases). The CDR3, as DNA: TGCGCCAGCAGCCAAATCCGGGGGTCCACTGAAGCTTTCTTT. Translation gives CASSQIRGSTEAFF.